This T cell receptor beta chain originates from a study of T-cell memory formation after mild COVID-19. General study findings and limits: Memory cells collected pre-infection included some clones that later responded, suggesting cross-reactive memory joined. Contracting clones, day 15 to 85, had balanced CD4/CD8, and later expanders favored CD4+.

Germline V gene sequence: CDR1 SGHTS, CDR2 YDEGEE. V shed 4 bases and J shed 6 bases, with 18 bases lying between them. CDR3 size: 15 residues. Remarks on this clonotype: Its matching antigen is unknown.

In TCRdb, the 5' RACE reads were re-called with MiXCR into one record per CDR3 protein. The sample carries around 400,000 distinct CDR3 sequences, 20% to 25% recorded once. The sample comprised PBMCs or a T cell subset sorted from them (not recorded which). The sequence came from an adult woman who had mild COVID-19 (a few samples of this study predate the infection). Cell type and time point are not known. The rearrangement joins TRBV5-8 to TRBJ2-3; D not resolved. Here the CDR3 reads CASSPFKSGPDTQYF. The CDR3 DNA reads TGTGCCAGCAGCCCCTTTAAGTCCGGTCCGGATACGCAGTATTTT.